The present T cell receptor (beta chain) was sequenced within a study of T cell changes during pregnancy in multiple sclerosis (dated by TCRdb to about 2019). With respect to the entire study: The study looked at changes in the T cell repertoire across pregnancy in women with multiple sclerosis.

Ends trimmed: V by 5 bases, J by 8 bases; bases unmatched to a gene: 5. Via the germline V gene (reference sequence), CDR1 is MNHNY and CDR2 SVGAGI. The CDR3 covers 14 residues, taking in both the cysteine and the phenylalanine. Left in the record is the CDR3 DNA by itself, 42 bases read in frame from the first base. This clone is characterized as medium-sized (0.01 to 0.1%). It has no known antigen specificity. No much larger clone exists at a distance of one base, and base qualities are not known. Libraries were prepared through the immunoSEQ multiplex PCR assay. TCRdb holds this immuneACCESS table with in-frame rearrangements only. Some clones are missing; in checked studies, unresolved V genes explain under half, and the rest has no known cause. This sample is represented by some 35,000 clones; around nine tenths of them were singletons. 0.6% to 0.9% of the sample is in the top ten clones.

Sequenced here: CD4+ T cells from peripheral blood mononuclear cells, sampled after pregnancy. The chain couples TRBV6-6 to TRBJ1-6, and 8 junction bases match TRBD1. The source is a female donor in good health, enrolled as a control in a pregnancy study. The DNA sequence is given as TGTGCCAGCAGTCGGGACAGGAATTATTCACCCCTCCACTTT. Its protein product is CASSRDRNYSPLHF.